The T cell receptor beta chain described here comes from a study of T-cell memory formation after mild COVID-19. Study overall: Among the donors, TCR clusters were largely specific to each donor.

CDR1 is SGHDN, CDR2 FVKESK, per germline. The CDR3 extends over 17 amino acids. V dropped 4 bases and J dropped 7 bases, with 23 bases sitting between them. Via MiXCR, TCRdb re-called the 5' RACE reads, giving one row per CDR3 protein. The sample contains about 210,000 distinct CDR3 sequences, over 9.5% of which appear only once. The sequenced sample consisted of PBMCs or a T cell subset sorted from them (not recorded which). The TCR sequence derives from a man aged 18 to 35 who had mild COVID-19 (a few samples of this study predate the infection). Cell type and time point are not known. The chain recombines TRBV14 with TRBJ2-1; D possibly corresponds to TRBD2 (7 bases). The CDR3 DNA sequence: TGTGCCAGCAGCCTAAGGGGTCCGGGGGGCCGGGGTAATGAGCAGTTCTTC. Translation gives CASSLRGPGGRGNEQFF.